This TCR beta chain was observed in a study of blood T cell repertoires in COVID-19. Assay used: immunoSEQ multiplex PCR; TCRdb lists only in-frame clones, some missing. The sample consists of some 310,000 clones, 90% of them appearing once. The table lists this clone with a few counts. Trimming shortened V by 2 bases and J by 7 bases, and 12 bases separated the two germline ends. Germline loops: CDR1 SEHNR, CDR2 FQNEAQ (reference sequence). This CDR3 contains 14 residues. The TCR originated in a woman younger than 45 with COVID-19, enrolled during active disease. The rearrangement joins TRBV7-9 to TRBJ2-1, with D possibly being TRBD1 (5 bases). Sequenced: peripheral blood. CDR3 loop: CASSLIIGANEQFF. Here the CDR3 DNA reads TGTGCCAGCAGCTTAATTATAGGGGCGAATGAGCAGTTCTTC. The full variable domain, completed using reference TRBV7-9 and TRBJ2-1, is DTGVSQNPRHKITKRGQNVTFRCDPISEHNRLYWYRQTLGQGPEFLTYFQNEAQLEKSRLLSDRFSAERPKGSFSTLEIQRTEQGDSAMYLCASSLIIGANEQFFGPGTRLTVL.